This TCR beta chain was retrieved from a study of T cells in Graves' hyperthyroidism and ophthalmopathy. Patients aged 18 to 65 had newly diagnosed hyperthyroidism of under 2 months' duration. Patients were excluded for uncontrolled infection, other autoimmune disease, pregnancy or lactation. Amplification of TCR beta CDR3 regions was performed using RNA transcripts as template. First-round RT-PCR targeting the TCR CDR3 was performed with the HTBI primer set. Each CDR3 protein gets one entry after TCRdb re-called the multiplex PCR reads with MiXCR. The sample shows about 210,000 distinct CDR3 sequences, over 15% of them seen only once. Germline-derived CDR1 and CDR2 are MNHNS and SASEGT. This CDR3 has 12 amino acids. V was clipped by 7 bases and J by 8 bases, with 14 bases between them. This clonotype has a count of ten or more.

The receptor was derived from a man aged 50 or older with Graves' hyperthyroidism. This chain uses TRBV6-1 with TRBJ1-2; D not certain. The sample taken for sequencing was blood. Here the CDR3 reads CASKGRRRGYTF. Written as DNA, the CDR3 is TGTGCCAGCAAAGGTCGACGGAGGGGCTACACCTTC.